These T cell receptor beta chains were read from a single sample in a study of shared clonotypes between healthy human individuals. Assay used: immunoSEQ multiplex PCR; TCRdb lists only in-frame clones, some missing. The sample yields over 1.4 million clones, roughly 96% seen once. The sample comprised naive CD4+ T cells sorted from blood. All receptors come from a man aged 25 to 40 in good health. The conserved cysteine and the conserved F or W are not part of the CDR3 here. Clone size is not always given. Where it is, it says once, few, many or a class for expanded clones.

clone size | CDR3 length | J gene | V gene | CDR3 protein
once | 14 | TRBJ2-2 | TRBV7-8 | ASSLVLASNTGELF
. | 13 | TRBJ2-1 | TRBV18 | ASSPISGGGNEQF
. | 13 | TRBJ2-3 | TRBV10-3 | AIRGQGAGTDTQY
once | 14 | TRBJ2-1 | TRBV18 | ASSPQSRTGGNEQF
. | 13 | TRBJ2-7 | TRBV7-7 | ASSTTGFRGSEQY
. | 11 | TRBJ2-3 | TRBV7-7 | ASSGRLTDTQY
once | 14 | TRBJ2-6 | TRBV2 | ASSGQGLSGANVLT
. | 13 | TRBJ2-1 | TRBV6-1 | ASSGLAGGPDEQF
. | 12 | TRBJ2-5 | TRBV5-4 | ASSSARQTETQY
. | 13 | TRBJ1-5 | TRBV5-6 | ASSFGRGTNQPQH
. | 11 | TRBJ1-5 | TRBV6-1 | ACNRDIGQPQH
. | 14 | TRBJ2-1 | TRBV15 | ATPFLKDSSDNEQF
. | 14 | TRBJ2-2 | TRBV4-2 | ASSQEVDRETGELF
. | 12 | TRBJ2-7 | TRBV18 | ASSPIGRAHEQY
. | 11 | TRBJ1-1 | TRBV30 | AWQTLGGTEAF
. | 13 | TRBJ2-2 | TRBV18 | ASSPRDKVVGELF
. | 13 | TRBJ1-5 | TRBV28 | ASSYGQGRIQPQH
once | 11 | TRBJ1-5 | TRBV6-1 | ASSARHYQPQH
. | 11 | TRBJ1-1 | TRBV9 | ASSGTLNTEAF
. | 9 | TRBJ2-1 | TRBV18 | ASSPSDEQF
. | 14 | TRBJ2-7 | TRBV5-1 | ASSLAIGGYSYEQY
. | 12 | TRBJ2-1 | TRBV6-1 | ASRRQGLRNEQF
. | 11 | TRBJ2-7 | TRBV6-1 | ASRRASGYEQY
. | 18 | TRBJ2-5 | TRBV28 | ASSTQPRQGKGGRQETQY
. | 13 | TRBJ2-3 | TRBV11-2 | ASSFRTSGTDTQY
. | 14 | TRBJ2-1 | TRBV2 | ASSEEGRRDYNEQF
. | 12 | TRBJ2-3 | TRBV7-2 | ASSLLGSTDTQY
. | 13 | TRBJ2-7 | TRBV4-3 | ASSQLAGTTYEQY
. | 14 | TRBJ1-3 | TRBV18 | ASSPGGSNSGNTIY
. | 12 | TRBJ2-7 | TRBV5-1 | ASSFGDLVYEQY
. | 13 | TRBJ2-1 | TRBV7-6 | ASSDPGLAGIEQF
. | 14 | TRBJ1-5 | TRBV19 | ASSRITGSGNQPQH
. | 13 | TRBJ2-7 | TRBV18 | ASSPRSGSPYEQY
. | 14 | TRBJ2-3 | TRBV4-3 | ASSQGPSVSTDTQY
. | 16 | TRBJ2-2 | TRBV7-6 | ASSFGLAGARNTGELF
. | 12 | TRBJ2-1 | TRBV7-9 | ASSLAPPMDEQF
. | 17 | TRBJ2-3 | TRBV4-3 | ASSQEWGGRGLGTDTQY
. | 10 | TRBJ1-5 | TRBV5-5 | ASSLGNQPQH
. | 13 | TRBJ2-1 | TRBV7-9 | ASSLGRTVNNEQF
. | 12 | TRBJ2-2 | TRBV28 | ASSFRVRAGELF
once | 11 | TRBJ2-5 | TRBV29-1 | SVVPGGLETQY
. | 13 | TRBJ2-7 | TRBV5-4 | ASRPGQGRRYEQY
. | 13 | TRBJ1-4 | TRBV6-6 | ASSYPGGGSPGLF
. | 10 | TRBJ2-7 | TRBV7-8 | ASSLGMHEQY
. | 13 | TRBJ1-2 | TRBV6-1 | ASSEMVDRIYGYT
. | 13 | TRBJ1-3 | TRBV9 | ASSPRQHSGNTIY
. | 13 | TRBJ2-7 | TRBV21-1 | ASSKGSREEVEQY
. | 14 | TRBJ2-1 | TRBV28 | ASSPDALAVYNEQF
. | 11 | TRBJ2-1 | TRBV15 | ATSRGWVEEQF
. | 13 | TRBJ2-7 | TRBV19 | ASTERTGSSYEQY
. | 11 | TRBJ2-2 | TRBV7-7 | ASRRSNTGELF
. | 14 | TRBJ2-7 | TRBV5-1 | ASSLFDRTGSHEQY
. | 12 | TRBJ1-5 | TRBV10-3 | AIRSGQSNQPQH
. | 12 | TRBJ2-1 | TRBV10-1 | ASSELAGGSGQF
. | 17 | TRBJ2-3 | TRBV11-2 | ASSLPSTLSGSGVDTQY
. | 12 | TRBJ2-3 | TRBV19 | ASSSGRDRDTQY
. | 11 | TRBJ2-6 | TRBV9 | ASRASGANVLT
. | 13 | TRBJ2-1 | TRBV2 | ASSEAPLADREQF
. | 13 | TRBJ2-1 | TRBV11-2 | ASSPGTGSYNEQF